The 10 T cell receptor beta chains in this list originate from one sample, sequenced in a study of identical twins. TCRdb recomputed calls from the 5' RACE reads with MiXCR, one row per CDR3 protein. This table has about 530,000 distinct CDR3 sequences, 20% to 25% appearing once. These sequences were also reported in another study, on yellow fever vaccine responses in identical twins.

The sample was CD4+ T cells sorted from blood. These receptors were obtained from a woman aged 18 to 35 in good health.

This clonotype was counted a few times. This chain links TRBV12-3 or TRBV12-4 with TRBJ2-1; 11 bases map to TRBD2. The CDR3 consists of 18 residues. The V segment lost 6 bases and the J segment 7 bases; nucleotides outside the gene matches: 17. The CDR3 region is CASRPTRGGGTSGNEQFF. The CDR3 region has the DNA TGTGCCAGCAGACCCACTAGGGGCGGGGGGACTAGCGGAAATGAGCAGTTCTTC.

The V and J genes are TRBV29-1 and TRBJ2-1; TRBD2 matches 7 bases. Germline V gene lookup returns CDR1 SQVTM and CDR2 ANQGSEA. This CDR3 region has 13 residues. The CDR3 sequence is CCARRGLVYEQFF. CDR3 DNA sequence: TGCTGCGCCCGAAGAGGACTAGTCTATGAGCAGTTCTTC.

CDR3 bases: TGTGCCAGCAGCAAAAACTGGGGGGATACGCAGTATTTT. Residues: CASSKNWGDTQYF. V usage is TRBV28 and J usage is TRBJ2-3; D could derive from TRBD1 or TRBD2 (5 bases each). The CDR3 consists of 13 residues. Germline lookup yields CDR1 MDHEN and CDR2 SYDVKM. Trimming stripped 6 bases from V and 6 bases from J, with 13 bases between. The full variable domain, in which reference TRBV28 and TRBJ2-3 provide the parts outside the CDR3, is DVKVTQSSRYLVKRTGEKVFLECVQDMDHENMFWYRQDPGLGLRLIYFSYDVKMKEKGDIPEGYSVSREKKERFSLILESASTNQTSMYLCASSKNWGDTQYFGPGTRLTVL.

This clonotype was observed a handful of times. The chain employs TRBV3-1 and TRBJ1-6, with D uncertain. Trimming removed 0 bases from V and 7 bases from J, with 1 base in between. The CDR3 spans 12 residues. Germline lookup yields CDR1 LGHDT and CDR2 YNNKEL (reference sequence). For the CDR3, the DNA is TGTGCCAGCAGCCAAGACAATTCACCCCTCCACTTT. Its translation: CASSQDNSPLHF. Combining the CDR3 with reference TRBV3-1 and TRBJ1-6 gives the whole variable domain DTAVSQTPKYLVTQMGNDKSIKCEQNLGHDTMYWYKQDSKKFLKIMFSYNNKELIINETVPNRFSPKSPDKAHLNLHINSLELGDSAVYFCASSQDNSPLHFGNGTRLTVT.

This sequence joins TRBV11-3 and TRBJ2-1; maybe TRBD1 (5 bases). The CDR3 is made up of 14 amino acids. Germline V gives CDR1 SGHNT, CDR2 YENEEA. Trimming removed 1 base at V and 8 bases at J, with 12 bases between. CDR3 coding DNA: TGTGCCAGCAGCTTAGCCAGGGCGGTGGATGAGCAGTTCTTC. Its translation is CASSLARAVDEQFF. Full variable domain (rest looked up from reference TRBV11-3 and TRBJ2-1): EAGVVQSPRYKIIEKKQPVAFWCNPISGHNTLYWYLQNLGQGPELLIRYENEEAVDDSQLPKDRFSAERLKGVDSTLKIQPAELGDSAVYLCASSLARAVDEQFFGPGTRLTVL.

There are a few counts of this clonotype. This chain connects TRBV4-2 to TRBJ2-5, with 9 bases identical to TRBD2. There are 15 residues in the CDR3. Germline trimming cut 4 bases from V and 4 bases from J; bases unmatched to any gene: 7. Germline V gives CDR1 LGHNA, CDR2 YNFKEQ. This CDR3 reads CASSPTSGPPETQYF. CDR3 DNA: TGTGCCAGCAGCCCCACTAGCGGGCCCCCAGAGACCCAGTACTTC.

The chain employs TRBV11-3 and TRBJ2-3, with TRBD1 matching over 8 bases. Per the germline V gene, CDR1 is SGHNT and CDR2 is YENEEA. This CDR3 is 14 amino acids long. V gave up 4 bases and J gave up 6 bases; unmatched junction bases: 6. In nucleotides, the CDR3 is TGTGCCAGCAGCTCGACAGGGGTATTGGATACGCAGTATTTT. Its translation is CASSSTGVLDTQYF.

This rearrangement joins TRBV18 to TRBJ2-1, with 11 bases matching TRBD2. The ends lost 8 bases at V and 3 bases at J; junction bases unmatched: 3. Germline V gene sequence: CDR1 KGHSH, CDR2 LQKENI. CDR3 size: 14 residues. CDR3 protein: CASQLAGVYNEQFF. In DNA, the CDR3 is TGTGCCAGCCAACTAGCGGGGGTCTACAATGAGCAGTTCTTC.

The chain recombines TRBV18 with TRBJ1-1; D remains unclear. This CDR3 region has 14 residues. Germline-derived CDR1 and CDR2 are KGHSH and LQKENI. Between the trimmed V and J ends, which lost 5 bases and 4 bases, there was a span of 14 bases. CDR3 protein: CASSTNGRGTEAFF. CDR3 in DNA: TGTGCCAGCTCAACTAACGGACGGGGCACTGAAGCTTTCTTT.

Only a few counts were recorded for this clonotype. The CDR3 loop reads CAISESGLTSGRYEQYF. In DNA, the CDR3 is TGTGCCATCAGTGAGTCGGGGCTGACTAGCGGGAGGTACGAGCAGTACTTC. This rearrangement joins TRBV10-3 to TRBJ2-7, with 13 bases lining up with TRBD2. Looked up from germline, CDR1 is ENHRY and CDR2 is SYGVKD. The CDR3 runs 17 residues. Unmatched junction bases numbered 6, after V lost 0 bases and J lost 4 bases.